The 22 T cell receptor beta chains presented below share a single source sample, sequenced in a study of T cells after yellow fever vaccination. TCRdb passed the 5' RACE reads through MiXCR, listing each CDR3 protein once. This table holds almost 600,000 distinct CDR3 sequences, roughly 13% found once. Sequenced material: PBMCs, taken on the day of the yellow fever booster vaccination. These receptors were collected from a man younger than 40 who received the YFV17D yellow fever vaccine.

This clonotype appeared many times. V usage is TRBV7-3 and J usage is TRBJ2-1; D is undetermined. The CDR3 loop spans 13 amino acids. The germline V gene encodes CDR1 SGHTA and CDR2 FQGTGA. The germline V and J ends were trimmed by 0 bases and 5 bases, with 5 bases remaining between them. As DNA, the CDR3 is TGTGCCAGCAGCTTAACGTCAGACAATGAGCAGTTCTTC. Translation gives CASSLTSDNEQFF. Full variable domain (outside the CDR3, taken from reference TRBV7-3 and TRBJ2-1): GAGVSQTPSNKVTEKGKYVELRCDPISGHTALYWYRQSLGQGPEFLIYFQGTGAADDSGLPNDRFFAVRPEGSVSTLKIQRTERGDSAVYLCASSLTSDNEQFFGPGTRLTVL.

This clonotype was seen a few times. The chain joins TRBV4-3 to TRBJ2-1; D gene unclear. The CDR3 extends over 15 amino acids. The germline V and J ends were trimmed by 1 base and 3 bases, with 10 bases remaining between them. Germline assignment: CDR1 LGHNA and CDR2 YSLEER. The CDR3 loop is CASSQGKYRYNEQFF. CDR3 coding DNA: TGCGCCAGCAGCCAAGGCAAATACCGCTACAATGAGCAGTTCTTC.

This clonotype has a handful of counts. The CDR3 DNA reads as TGTGCCAGCAGCTTAAGGGCAAACACCTACAATGAGCAGTTCTTC. Translation: CASSLRANTYNEQFF. V is TRBV7-3 and J is TRBJ2-1; D is uncertain. CDR1 and CDR2 from the germline V gene are SGHTA and FQGTGA. This CDR3 has 15 residues. The ends were cut back, 1 base at V and 2 bases at J, with 9 bases in the middle.

This clonotype was counted at least ten times. This sequence joins TRBV12-3 or TRBV12-4 and TRBJ2-4, with 7 bases lining up with TRBD2. V shed 3 bases, J shed 0 bases, and the junction held 5 bases outside the gene matches. The CDR3 has 16 residues. In DNA, the CDR3 is TGTGCCAGCAGTTTGGCTAGCGGAAAAGCCAAAAACATTCAGTACTTC. This gives the protein CASSLASGKAKNIQYF.

This clonotype occurred a few times. V usage is TRBV27 and J usage is TRBJ2-2; the match to TRBD2 covers 8 bases. The germline CDR1 and CDR2 sequences are MNHEY and SMNVEV (reference sequence). CDR3 size: 13 residues. With 5 bases clipped from V and 6 bases from J, the junction kept 2 bases outside the gene matches. The CDR3 spells CASSRAGAGELFF. In nucleotides, the CDR3 is TGTGCCAGCAGTAGAGCGGGAGCCGGGGAGCTGTTTTTT.

The sample holds a few counts of this clonotype. The chain is built from TRBV5-1 and TRBJ2-7, with a tentative D call TRBD1 (6 bases). The V end lost 1 base, the J end lost 2 bases, and 13 bases lay between the germline ends. The CDR3 runs 15 residues. Germline CDR1 reads SGHRS; CDR2 reads YFSETQ. CDR3 in amino acids: CASSLNGDTAYEQYF. CDR3 DNA: TGCGCCAGCAGCTTGAACGGGGACACGGCCTACGAGCAGTACTTC.

This clonotype showed up many times. The rearrangement joins TRBV7-2 to TRBJ2-7, with D unclear. V was pared by 0 bases and J by 1 base, with 7 bases between. Germline V lookup: CDR1 SGHTA, CDR2 FQGNSA. The CDR3 runs to 14 residues. The CDR3 sequence: CASSLAPTSYEQYF. In DNA, the CDR3 is TGTGCCAGCAGCTTAGCGCCGACATCCTACGAGCAGTACTTC.

This clonotype was recorded a few times. The chain couples TRBV5-1 to TRBJ2-1; no clear D. The CDR3 totals 15 residues. Trimming cost V 0 bases and J 5 bases, with 12 bases left between them. Germline-derived CDR1 and CDR2 are SGHRS and YFSETQ. Here the CDR3 DNA reads TGCGCCAGCAGCTTGGCTCCGCCCCGGGACAATGAGCAGTTCTTC. Translating gives CASSLAPPRDNEQFF.

This clonotype has just a few counts. This chain joins TRBV11-1 and TRBJ2-7; TRBD2 matches 12 bases. Losses at the gene ends were 4 bases for V and 2 bases for J; bases not matched to a gene: 12. This CDR3 comprises 18 residues. The germline V gene has CDR1 SGHAT and CDR2 FQDESV (reference sequence). CDR3 sequence reads: CASSSLIRTSGAPYEQYF. The DNA for the CDR3 is TGTGCCAGCAGCTCCCTTATCCGGACTAGCGGGGCCCCCTACGAGCAGTACTTC.

The CDR3 DNA follows: TGTGCCACCAAACCACCCTCGGTAGGCAATCAGCCCCAGCATTTT. Amino acids: CATKPPSVGNQPQHF. The chain carries TRBV24-1 and TRBJ1-5; the D is unclear. Germline CDR1 is KGHDR and CDR2 is SFDVKD. The CDR3 is 15 amino acids. The germline V and J ends were trimmed by 8 bases and 2 bases, with 15 bases remaining between them.

This chain uses TRBV27 with TRBJ2-5, with D unresolved. CDR3 length: 14 residues. V lost 5 bases, J lost 3 bases, and 13 bases lay in between. Germline CDR1 reads MNHEY; CDR2 reads SMNVEV (reference sequence). The CDR3 here is CASSTFELKETQYF. In DNA form, the CDR3 reads TGTGCCAGCAGTACATTTGAACTGAAAGAGACCCAGTACTTC.

This clonotype was counted a few times. The chain recombines TRBV5-1 with TRBJ2-1; D gene uncertain. V shed 0 bases and J shed 5 bases, with 9 bases lying between them. The CDR3 sequence is 14 residues long. Germline loops: CDR1 SGHRS, CDR2 YFSETQ. The CDR3 coding sequence is TGCGCCAGCAGCTTGGTCAGTCAGAACAATGAGCAGTTCTTC. It specifies CASSLVSQNNEQFF.

This clonotype has more than one count but fewer than ten. The chain employs TRBV5-8 and TRBJ1-5; D not resolved. Germline values: CDR1 SGHTS, CDR2 YDEGEE. The V end lost 1 base, the J end lost 3 bases, and 8 bases lay between the germline ends. CDR3 size: 14 residues. In nucleotides, the CDR3 is TGTGCCAGCAGCTTGCCGGACCACAATCAGCCCCAGCATTTT. Protein: CASSLPDHNQPQHF.

This clonotype was found a few times. The chain employs TRBV9 and TRBJ1-2; TRBD1 matches 8 bases. Trimming at V came to 0 bases and at J to 8 bases, leaving 9 bases not matched to a gene. CDR1 SGDLS and CDR2 YYNGEE come from the germline V gene. This CDR3 has 15 residues. In nucleotides, the CDR3 is TGTGCCAGCAGCGTAGATCTAACCAGGGGGCTCGGCTACACCTTC. Translating gives CASSVDLTRGLGYTF.

The V and J genes are TRBV7-8 and TRBJ2-1; 7 positions agree with TRBD2. CDR1 is SGHVS, CDR2 FQNEAQ, per germline. The CDR3 consists of 16 residues. J gave up 5 bases and V 7 bases, and 14 bases lay outside the gene matches. The CDR3 loop is CASTAHSREIHNEQFF. In DNA, the CDR3 is TGTGCCAGCACCGCCCATTCGCGGGAGATCCACAATGAGCAGTTCTTC. Complete variable domain (other parts from reference TRBV7-8 and TRBJ2-1): GAGVSQSPRYKVAKRGQDVALRCDPISGHVSLFWYQQALGQGPEFLTYFQNEAQLDKSGLPSDRFFAERPEGSVSTLKIQRTQQEDSAVYLCASTAHSREIHNEQFFGPGTRLTVL.

This rearrangement joins TRBV20-1 to TRBJ2-5; D gene unclear. This CDR3 is built from 12 residues. Per the germline V gene, CDR1 is DFQATT and CDR2 is SNEGSKA (reference sequence). Trimming removed 1 base at V and 5 bases at J, with 8 bases between. CDR3 sequence (DNA): TGCAGTGCTAGAGTCCTCGGGGAGACCCAGTACTTC. This translates into CSARVLGETQYF.

This clonotype was seen a few times. This chain joins TRBV5-5 and TRBJ1-4; 7 bases match TRBD1. Trimming took 0 bases from V and 4 from J; bases not matched to a gene: 3. CDR1 is SGHKS, CDR2 YYEKEE, per germline (reference sequence). This CDR3 contains 15 residues. The CDR3 DNA is TGTGCCAGCAGCTTGGAGGGACAGCATAATGAAAAACTGTTTTTT. Translated: CASSLEGQHNEKLFF.

The V call is TRBV28, the J call TRBJ2-2; D perhaps matches TRBD1 (6 bases). CDR3 length: 14 residues. The germline CDR1 and CDR2 sequences are MDHEN and SYDVKM. Trimming pared 7 bases from V and 1 base from J, leaving 10 bases between. For the CDR3, the DNA is TGTGCCAGCAATGGCAGGGGGAACACCGGGGAGCTGTTTTTT. Translating gives CASNGRGNTGELFF.

The table lists this clonotype with a few counts. The chain combines TRBV5-1 with TRBJ2-5; possible D gene TRBD2, 6 bases. Between the trimmed V and J ends, which lost 2 bases and 6 bases, there was a span of 14 bases. This CDR3 contains 14 residues. Germline loops: CDR1 SGHRS, CDR2 YFSETQ. The CDR3 loop is CASSFPEGVQTQYF. The CDR3 nucleotides read TGCGCCAGCAGCTTTCCGGAGGGAGTTCAGACCCAGTACTTC.

This clonotype appeared a few times. CDR3 region: CSARDPVQFF. DNA of the CDR3: TGCAGTGCTAGAGATCCAGTCCAGTTCTTC. The chain employs TRBV20-1 and TRBJ2-1; D call uncertain. Germline CDR1 DFQATT, CDR2 SNEGSKA (reference sequence). Trimming removed 0 bases at V and 13 bases at J, with 7 bases between. This CDR3 is 10 amino acids long.

This clonotype was counted only a few times. The rearrangement uses TRBV12-3 or TRBV12-4 and TRBJ2-1; D not certain. Trimming removed 6 bases at V and 1 base at J, with 13 bases between. The CDR3 loop spans 15 amino acids. The CDR3 is CASSDRWQSYNEQFF. The DNA for the CDR3 is TGTGCCAGCAGCGATAGGTGGCAGTCCTACAATGAGCAGTTCTTC.

The table lists this clonotype with a few counts. The chain uses TRBV4-2 and TRBJ2-2, with 10 bases matching TRBD2. Trimming removed 1 base from V and 6 bases from J; junction bases left unmatched: 2. The V gene's germline CDR1 is LGHNA and CDR2 YNFKEQ. The CDR3 spans 15 residues. CDR3 coding DNA: TGTGCCAGCAGCCAAGTTCTAGCGGGAGCCGGGGAGCTGTTTTTT. Translation: CASSQVLAGAGELFF.